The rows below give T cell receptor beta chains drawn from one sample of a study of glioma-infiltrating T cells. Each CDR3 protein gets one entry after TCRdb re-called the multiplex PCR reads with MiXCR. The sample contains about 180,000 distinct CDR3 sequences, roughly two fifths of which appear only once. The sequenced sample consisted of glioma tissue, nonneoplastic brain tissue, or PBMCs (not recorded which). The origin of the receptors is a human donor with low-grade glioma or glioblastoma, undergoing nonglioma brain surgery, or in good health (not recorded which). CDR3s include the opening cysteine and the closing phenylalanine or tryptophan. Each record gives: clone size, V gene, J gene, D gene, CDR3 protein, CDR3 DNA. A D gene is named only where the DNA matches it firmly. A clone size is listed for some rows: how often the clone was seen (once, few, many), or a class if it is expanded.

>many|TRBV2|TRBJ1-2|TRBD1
CASRAGGYGYTF
TGTGCCAGCAGGGCAGGGGGTTATGGCTACACCTTC
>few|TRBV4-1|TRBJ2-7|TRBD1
CASSQEGQGAYEQYF
TGCGCCAGCAGCCAGGAGGGACAGGGGGCCTACGAGCAGTACTTC
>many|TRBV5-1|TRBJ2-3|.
CASSLVDTSDTQYF
TGCGCCAGCAGCTTGGTAGACACGTCGGATACGCAGTATTTT
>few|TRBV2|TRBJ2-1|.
CASSKLASYNEQFF
TGTGCCAGCAGTAAACTGGCTTCCTACAATGAGCAGTTCTTC
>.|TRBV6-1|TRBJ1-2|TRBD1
CAISTGVVYTF
TGTGCCATCAGTACAGGGGTCGTCTACACCTTC
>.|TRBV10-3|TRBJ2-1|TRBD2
CAISQVGGEGNEQFF
TGTGCCATCAGCCAAGTTGGGGGGGAAGGCAATGAGCAGTTCTTC
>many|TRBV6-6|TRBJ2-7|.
CASSYNSAYEQYF
TGTGCCAGCAGTTACAATTCGGCTTACGAGCAGTACTTC
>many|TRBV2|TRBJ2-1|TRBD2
CASSGTRSGRVNEQFF
TGTGCCAGCAGTGGGACGCGCAGCGGGAGGGTCAATGAGCAGTTCTTC
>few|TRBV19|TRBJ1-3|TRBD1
CASRLDREAGNTIYF
TGTGCCAGTAGGCTCGACAGGGAGGCTGGAAACACCATATATTTT
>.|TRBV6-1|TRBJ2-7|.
CASSENANTEAFFGQGPYEQYF
.
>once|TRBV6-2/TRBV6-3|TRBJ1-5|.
CASSTDRVRQPQHF
TGTGCCAGCAGTACCGACAGAGTCAGGCAGCCCCAGCATTTT
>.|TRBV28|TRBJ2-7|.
CAICSVGVIYEQYF
TGTGCCATCTGTTCCGTGGGGGTAATCTACGAGCAGTACTTC
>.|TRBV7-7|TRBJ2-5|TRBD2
CASSLRPSGKETQYF
TGTGCCAGCAGCTTACGTCCTAGCGGAAAAGAGACCCAGTACTTC
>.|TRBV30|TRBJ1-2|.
CAWNQGRGFYGYTF
TGTGCCTGGAACCAGGGTCGGGGATTTTATGGCTACACCTTC
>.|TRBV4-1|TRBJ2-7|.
CARSQDPGNEQYF
TGCGCCAGAAGCCAAGATCCAGGGAACGAGCAGTACTTC
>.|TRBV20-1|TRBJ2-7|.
CSAGLGARGSYEQYF
TGCAGTGCTGGGCTCGGGGCTAGAGGGAGCTACGAGCAGTACTTC
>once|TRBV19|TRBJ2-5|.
CASSLTGTDQETQYF
TGTGCCAGTAGTCTAACCGGGACGGATCAAGAGACCCAGTACTTC
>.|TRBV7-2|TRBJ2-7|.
CASSPQTGLYEQYF
TGTGCCAGCAGCCCCCAGACTGGCCTCTACGAGCAGTACTTC
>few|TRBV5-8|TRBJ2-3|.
CASTIAPSTDTQYF
TGTGCCAGCACCATAGCTCCGAGCACAGATACGCAGTATTTT
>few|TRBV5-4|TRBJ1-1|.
CASSLEGADTEAFF
TGTGCCAGCAGCTTGGAGGGCGCCGACACTGAAGCTTTCTTT
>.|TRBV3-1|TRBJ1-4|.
CASSQEVRGGELFF
TGTGCCAGCAGCCAAGAGGTCAGGGGAGGGGAACTGTTTTTT
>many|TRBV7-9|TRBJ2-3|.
CASSLDNENTQYF
TGTGCCAGCAGCTTAGATAACGAGAATACGCAGTATTTT
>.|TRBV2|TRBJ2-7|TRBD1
CASSEGQNYEQYF
TGTGCCAGCAGTGAGGGACAGAACTACGAGCAGTACTTC
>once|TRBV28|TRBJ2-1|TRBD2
CASSRTSGFSSYNEQFF
TGTGCCAGCAGTAGGACTAGCGGGTTTTCCTCCTACAATGAGCAGTTCTTC
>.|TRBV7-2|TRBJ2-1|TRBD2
CASSLAASGTPYEQFF
TGTGCCAGCAGCTTAGCGGCTAGCGGGACCCCCTATGAGCAGTTCTTC
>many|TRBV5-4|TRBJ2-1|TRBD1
CASSLNRGRYNEQFF
TGTGCCAGCAGCTTAAACAGGGGACGTTACAATGAGCAGTTCTTC
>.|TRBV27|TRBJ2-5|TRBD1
CASSASRGQETQYF
TGTGCCAGCAGCGCATCCAGGGGGCAAGAGACCCAGTACTTC
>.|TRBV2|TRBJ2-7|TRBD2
CASSRRAGAGEQYF
TGTGCCAGCAGTAGGAGAGCGGGGGCAGGAGAGCAGTACTTC
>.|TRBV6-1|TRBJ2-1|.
CASSEALSYEQFF
TGTGCCAGCAGTGAAGCGCTCTCCTATGAGCAGTTCTTC
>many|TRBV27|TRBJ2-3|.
CASSSSEAGRPDTQYF
TGTGCCAGCAGCTCGTCCGAGGCGGGAAGACCGGATACGCAGTATTTT
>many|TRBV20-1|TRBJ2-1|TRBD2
CSAREGTSEQFF
TGCAGTGCTAGAGAGGGGACTAGCGAGCAGTTCTTC
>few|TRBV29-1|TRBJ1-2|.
CSVVRSASGYTF
TGCAGCGTTGTAAGGTCGGCGAGTGGCTACACCTTC
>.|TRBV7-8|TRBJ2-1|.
CASSLAGPYSHEQFF
TGTGCCAGCAGCTTAGCGGGGCCCTACAGCCATGAGCAGTTCTTC
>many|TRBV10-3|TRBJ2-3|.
CAISTTLGDTQYF
TGTGCCATCAGCACCACCTTGGGGGATACGCAGTATTTT
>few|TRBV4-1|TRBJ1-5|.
CASSQGGGAGPQHF
TGCGCCAGCAGCCAAGGCGGCGGAGCTGGGCCCCAGCATTTT
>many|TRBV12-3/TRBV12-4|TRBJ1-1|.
CASSFGRNTEAFF
TGTGCCAGCAGTTTCGGCCGGAACACTGAAGCTTTCTTT
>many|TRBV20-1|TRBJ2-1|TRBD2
CSAPPAGVNNEQFF
TGCAGTGCTCCCCCAGCGGGAGTGAACAATGAGCAGTTCTTC
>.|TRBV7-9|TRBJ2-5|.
CAAGPRQTQETQYF
TGTGCCGCTGGTCCCAGACAGACTCAAGAGACCCAGTACTTC
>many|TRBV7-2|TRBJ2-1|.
CASSPTYNEQFF
TGTGCCAGCAGCCCTACATACAATGAGCAGTTCTTC
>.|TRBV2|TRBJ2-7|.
CASSLGSEQYF
TGTGCCAGCAGCCTTGGATCCGAGCAGTACTTC
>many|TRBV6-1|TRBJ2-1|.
CASSDGQLTYNEQFF
TGTGCCAGCAGTGACGGACAACTTACCTACAATGAGCAGTTCTTC
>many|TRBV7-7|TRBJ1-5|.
CASSLVLGQPQHF
TGTGCCAGCAGCTTAGTATTGGGGCAGCCCCAGCATTTT
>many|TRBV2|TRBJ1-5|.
CASSEGGRRRHQPQHF
TGTGCCAGCAGTGAAGGGGGACGCCGCCGACATCAGCCCCAGCATTTT
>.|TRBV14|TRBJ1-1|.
CASSQVGARRNTEAFF
TGTGCCAGCAGCCAAGTCGGGGCGAGGAGGAACACTGAAGCTTTCTTT
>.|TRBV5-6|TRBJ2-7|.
CASSLYSGPYDQYF
TGTGCCAGCAGCTTGTACTCAGGACCCTACGATCAGTACTTC
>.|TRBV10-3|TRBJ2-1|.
CAISARESGSNEQFF
TGTGCCATCAGTGCCCGGGAATCAGGCTCCAATGAGCAGTTCTTC
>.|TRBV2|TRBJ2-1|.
CASSDEKGSGDEKFF
TGTGCCAGCAGTGACGAGAAGGGGAGTGGCGATGAGAAGTTCTTC
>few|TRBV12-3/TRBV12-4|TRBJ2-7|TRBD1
CASSRTGEGYEQYF
TGTGCCAGCAGTCGGACAGGGGAGGGCTACGAGCAGTACTTC
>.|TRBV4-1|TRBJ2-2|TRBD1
CASSPGQGTTGELFF
TGCGCCAGCAGCCCGGGACAGGGAACGACCGGGGAGCTGTTTTTT
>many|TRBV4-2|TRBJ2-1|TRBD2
CASSPLAEIGHEQFF
TGTGCCAGCAGCCCGCTAGCGGAGATAGGTCATGAGCAGTTCTTC
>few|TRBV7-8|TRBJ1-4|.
CASSSQGSHEKLFF
TGTGCCAGCAGCTCACAGGGATCGCATGAAAAACTGTTTTTT
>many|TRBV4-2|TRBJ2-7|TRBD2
CASSQAPGLGGEQYF
TGTGCCAGCAGCCAAGCCCCGGGACTAGGAGGCGAGCAGTACTTC
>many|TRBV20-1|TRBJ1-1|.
CSALTRGGQNTEAFF
TGCAGTGCCTTAACTAGGGGGGGACAGAACACTGAAGCTTTCTTT
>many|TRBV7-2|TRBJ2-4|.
CASSFIGENIQYF
TGTGCCAGCAGCTTCATTGGGGAAAACATTCAGTACTTC
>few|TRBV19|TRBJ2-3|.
CASGPLTDTQYF
TGTGCCAGTGGCCCCCTCACAGATACGCAGTATTTT
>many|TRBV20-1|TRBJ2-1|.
CSAAGPLDNEQFF
TGCAGTGCAGCAGGGCCCCTGGACAATGAGCAGTTCTTC
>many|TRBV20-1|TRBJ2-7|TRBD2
CSARDDRPLLREGHSGEQYF
TGCAGTGCTAGAGACGACAGACCATTATTGCGGGAGGGCCACAGTGGCGAGCAGTACTTC
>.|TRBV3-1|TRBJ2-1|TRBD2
CASSQGLAGNEQFF
TGTGCCAGCAGCCAAGGGCTAGCGGGCAATGAGCAGTTCTTC
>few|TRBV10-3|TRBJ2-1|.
CAIRDTGKFYNEQFF
TGTGCCATCAGGGACACAGGGAAGTTCTACAATGAGCAGTTCTTC
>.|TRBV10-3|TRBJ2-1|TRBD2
CASSLGGLATYQFF
TGTGCCAGCAGTTTAGGGGGACTAGCGACTTACCAGTTCTTC